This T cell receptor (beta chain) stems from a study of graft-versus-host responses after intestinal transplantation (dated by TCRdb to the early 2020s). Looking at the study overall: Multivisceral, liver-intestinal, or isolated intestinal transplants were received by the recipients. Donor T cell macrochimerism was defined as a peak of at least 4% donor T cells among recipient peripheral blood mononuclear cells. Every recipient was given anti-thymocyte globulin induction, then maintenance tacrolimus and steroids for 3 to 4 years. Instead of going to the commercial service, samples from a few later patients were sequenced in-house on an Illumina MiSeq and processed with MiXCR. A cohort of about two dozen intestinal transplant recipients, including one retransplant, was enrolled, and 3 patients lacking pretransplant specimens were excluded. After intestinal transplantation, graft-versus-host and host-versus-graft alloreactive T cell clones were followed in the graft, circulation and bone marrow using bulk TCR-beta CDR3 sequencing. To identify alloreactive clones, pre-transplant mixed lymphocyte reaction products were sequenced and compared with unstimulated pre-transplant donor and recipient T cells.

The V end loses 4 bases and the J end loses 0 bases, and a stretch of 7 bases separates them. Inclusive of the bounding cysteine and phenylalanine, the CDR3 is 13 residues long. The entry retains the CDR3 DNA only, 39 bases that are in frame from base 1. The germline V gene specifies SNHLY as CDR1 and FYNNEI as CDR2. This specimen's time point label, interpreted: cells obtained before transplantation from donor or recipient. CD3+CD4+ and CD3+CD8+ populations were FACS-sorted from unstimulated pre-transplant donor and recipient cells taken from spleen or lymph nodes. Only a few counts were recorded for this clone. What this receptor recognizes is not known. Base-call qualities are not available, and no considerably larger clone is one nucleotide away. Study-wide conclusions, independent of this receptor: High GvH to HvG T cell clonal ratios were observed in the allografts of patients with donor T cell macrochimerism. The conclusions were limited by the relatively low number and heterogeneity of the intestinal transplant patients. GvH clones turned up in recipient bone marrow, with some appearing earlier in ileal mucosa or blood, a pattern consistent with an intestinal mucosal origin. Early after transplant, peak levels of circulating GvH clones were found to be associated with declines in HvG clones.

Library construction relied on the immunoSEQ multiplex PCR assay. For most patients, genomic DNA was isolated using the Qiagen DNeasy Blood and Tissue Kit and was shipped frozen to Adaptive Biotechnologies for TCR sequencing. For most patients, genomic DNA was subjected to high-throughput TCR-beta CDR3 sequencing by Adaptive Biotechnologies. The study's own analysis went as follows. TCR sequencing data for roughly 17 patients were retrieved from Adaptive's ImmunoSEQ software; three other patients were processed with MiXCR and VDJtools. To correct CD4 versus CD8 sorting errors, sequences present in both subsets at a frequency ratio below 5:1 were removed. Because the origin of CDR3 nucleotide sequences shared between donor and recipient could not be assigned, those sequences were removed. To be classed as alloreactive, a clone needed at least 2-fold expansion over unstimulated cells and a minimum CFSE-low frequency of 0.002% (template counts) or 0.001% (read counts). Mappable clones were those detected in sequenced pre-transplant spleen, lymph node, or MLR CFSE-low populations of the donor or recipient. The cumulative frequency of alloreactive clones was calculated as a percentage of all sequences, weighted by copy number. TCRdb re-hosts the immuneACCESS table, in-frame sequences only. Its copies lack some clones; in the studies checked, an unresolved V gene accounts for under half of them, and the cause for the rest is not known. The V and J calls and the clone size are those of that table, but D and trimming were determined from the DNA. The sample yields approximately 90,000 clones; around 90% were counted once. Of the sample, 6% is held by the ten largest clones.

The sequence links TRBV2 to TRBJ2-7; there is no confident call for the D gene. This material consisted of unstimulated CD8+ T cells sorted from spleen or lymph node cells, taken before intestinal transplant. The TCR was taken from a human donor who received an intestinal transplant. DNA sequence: TGTGCCAGCAGTGTTGGGCCCTCCTACGAGCAGTACTTC. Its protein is CASSVGPSYEQYF.